This is a list of T cell receptor beta chains from one sample in a study of neurological immune-mediated disorders. TCRdb reprocessed the 5' RACE reads with MiXCR, giving one entry per CDR3 protein. The sample contains approximately 45,000 distinct CDR3 sequences, approximately 12% of which appear only once. Sequencing was done on a sample of PBMCs. The receptor source for this set is a man under 40 in good health. CDR3s include the opening cysteine and the closing phenylalanine or tryptophan. A D gene is named only where the DNA matches it firmly. Some rows mark clone size as missing; the rest say once, few, many or name a class of expanded clone.

CASSQATEGRITGELFF | TGTGCCAGCAGCCAAGCTACCGAGGGCCGGATCACCGGGGAGCTGTTTTTT | TRBV4-2 | once | TRBJ2-2 | NA
CASTGQGTVETQYF | TGTGCCAGCACCGGACAGGGAACTGTGGAGACCCAGTACTTC | TRBV28 | many | TRBJ2-5 | TRBD1
CASRQGAGNTIYF | TGTGCCAGCCGACAGGGGGCTGGAAACACCATATATTTT | TRBV6-6 | many | TRBJ1-3 | TRBD1
CASSLRGYGQPQHF | TGTGCCAGCAGTTTACGCGGTTACGGTCAGCCCCAGCATTTT | TRBV27 | many | TRBJ1-5 | NA
CASSQSTMGFDTDTQYF | TGCGCCAGCAGCCAATCCACCATGGGGTTCGACACAGATACGCAGTATTTT | TRBV4-1 | many | TRBJ2-3 | NA
CASGELRETQYF | TGTGCCAGCGGTGAGCTGAGAGAGACCCAGTACTTC | TRBV3-1 | many | TRBJ2-5 | NA
CASSATGTPNYGYTF | TGTGCCAGCAGCGCCACCGGGACACCAAACTATGGCTACACCTTC | TRBV5-5 | many | TRBJ1-2 | NA
CASSELDRGNEQFF | TGTGCCAGCAGTGAATTAGATAGGGGAAATGAGCAGTTCTTC | TRBV6-1 | NA | TRBJ2-1 | NA
CASNAGQGASVEQYF | TGCGCCAGCAATGCTGGACAGGGGGCATCGGTTGAGCAGTACTTC | TRBV5-1 | many | TRBJ2-7 | TRBD1
CASSVGARAGGTDTQYF | TGTGCCAGCAGCGTAGGAGCGAGAGCGGGAGGCACAGATACGCAGTATTTT | TRBV9 | many | TRBJ2-3 | TRBD2
CASSRSTGTVNYGYTF | TGTGCCAGCAGCCGCTCCACCGGGACTGTAAACTATGGCTACACCTTC | TRBV7-9 | many | TRBJ1-2 | NA
CASSLEPRGLYGYTF | TGCGCCAGCAGCTTGGAACCCAGGGGGCTATATGGCTACACCTTC | TRBV5-1 | many | TRBJ1-2 | TRBD1
CASRKTGNTEAFF | TGTGCCAGCAGAAAGACAGGGAACACTGAAGCTTTCTTT | TRBV27 | many | TRBJ1-1 | NA
CASSRRGLAEGNSYNEQFF | TGTGCCAGCTCTCGGCGGGGACTAGCGGAGGGCAACTCCTACAATGAGCAGTTCTTC | TRBV18 | many | TRBJ2-1 | TRBD2
CAITDEGNNYGYTF | TGTGCCATCACGGACGAAGGGAACAACTATGGCTACACCTTC | TRBV10-3 | many | TRBJ1-2 | NA
CASSFRDRNTGELFF | TGTGCCAGCAGCTTCCGGGACAGGAACACCGGGGAGCTGTTTTTT | TRBV7-2 | many | TRBJ2-2 | TRBD1
CATSRDLGLALGNEQFF | TGTGCCACCAGCAGAGATCTTGGCCTAGCGCTCGGCAATGAGCAGTTCTTC | TRBV15 | many | TRBJ2-1 | NA
CASRPWGVNTEAFF | TGTGCCAGCCGCCCTTGGGGGGTCAACACTGAAGCTTTCTTT | TRBV5-5 | many | TRBJ1-1 | NA